A single sample gave rise to the 25 T cell receptor beta chains below, sequenced in a study of somatic mutations in cytotoxic T cells in rheumatoid arthritis. Data came from immunoSEQ multiplex PCR; TCRdb stores just in-frame clones and leaves some out. Among about 10,000 clones listed, 90% to 95% were seen once. Sequenced input: CD8+ T cells sorted from blood. Source of these receptors: a woman under 30 with rheumatoid arthritis.

The CDR3 loop is CASSPWTGKGDEQFF. In nucleotides, the CDR3 is TGCGCCAGCAGCCCCTGGACAGGGAAGGGCGATGAGCAGTTCTTC. The chain links TRBV5-1 to TRBJ2-1, with 8 bases fitting TRBD1. This CDR3 region has 15 residues. Germline trimming cut 4 bases from V and 8 bases from J; bases unmatched to any gene: 11. Germline CDR1 is SGHRS and CDR2 is YFSETQ.

The chain recombines TRBV13 with TRBJ1-2, with 7 bases fitting TRBD1. The trim removed 5 bases at V and 8 bases at J, leaving 11 bases unmatched. Germline lookup yields CDR1 PRHDT and CDR2 FYEKMQ (reference sequence). This CDR3 has 14 amino acids. The CDR3 bases are TGTGCCAGCAGCATCACAGGGGCTGGGGTAGGCTACACCTTC. It yields the protein CASSITGAGVGYTF. Variable domain in full (rest from reference TRBV13 and TRBJ1-2): AAGVIQSPRHLIKEKRETATLKCYPIPRHDTVYWYQQGPGQDPQFLISFYEKMQSDKGSIPDRFSAQQFSDYHSELNMSSLELGDSALYFCASSITGAGVGYTFGSGTRLTVV.

This clone showed up just once. The rearrangement joins TRBV19 to TRBJ2-1; D might be TRBD2 (6 bases). Germline CDR1 and CDR2: LNHDA and SQIVND (reference sequence). V was pared by 8 bases and J by 8 bases, with 22 bases between. The CDR3 contains 15 residues. The CDR3 spells CASVKGRGGKHEQFF. The CDR3, as DNA: TGTGCCAGTGTAAAGGGTCGGGGAGGCAAACATGAGCAGTTCTTC. Full variable domain (remainder filled in from reference TRBV19 and TRBJ2-1): DGGITQSPKYLFRKEGQNVTLSCEQNLNHDAMYWYRQDPGQGLRLIYYSQIVNDFQKGDIAEGYSVSREKKESFPLTVTSAQKNPTAFYLCASVKGRGGKHEQFFGPGTRLTVL.

The chain links TRBV5-5 to TRBJ2-7; perhaps TRBD1 as D (5 bases). V lost 0 bases, J lost 6 bases, and 19 bases lay in between. Germline V CDR1 and CDR2: SGHKS, YYEKEE (reference sequence). This CDR3 is built from 16 residues. The chain's CDR3 is CASSLDAGHPSPEQYF. The CDR3 nucleotides are TGTGCCAGCAGCTTGGACGCCGGACACCCGAGCCCCGAGCAGTACTTC.

This clone has only one observation. The chain recombines TRBV9 with TRBJ1-5; D gene unclear. Germline V CDR1 and CDR2: SGDLS, YYNGEE. This CDR3 comprises 14 residues. Trimming pared 0 bases from V and 6 bases from J, leaving 10 bases between. The CDR3 region is CASSVELWSQPQHF. The DNA for the CDR3 is TGTGCCAGCAGCGTAGAGCTCTGGAGTCAGCCCCAGCATTTT.

The V and J genes are TRBV13 and TRBJ2-6, with no clear D. In germline, CDR1 is PRHDT, CDR2 FYEKMQ (reference sequence). V shed 4 bases and J shed 0 bases, with 7 bases lying between them. The CDR3 covers 15 residues. The DNA for the CDR3 is TGTGCCAGCAGCTGGCAGATCTCTGGGGCCAACGTCCTGACTTTC. Its translation is CASSWQISGANVLTF.

The rearrangement links TRBV4-1 to TRBJ1-4, with D hard to call. The germline V and J ends were trimmed by 4 bases and 0 bases, with 9 bases remaining between them. The germline gives CDR1 MGHRA, CDR2 YSYEKL. This CDR3 spans 15 amino acids. For the CDR3, the DNA is TGCGCCAGCAGCCTCTTAGTAGCAACTAATGAAAAACTGTTTTTT. As protein: CASSLLVATNEKLFF.

This chain uses TRBV2 with TRBJ1-4, with TRBD1 as a possible D gene (6 bases). Trimming removed 6 bases from V and 4 bases from J, with 18 bases in between. CDR1 and CDR2 from the germline V gene are SNHLY and FYNNEI. The CDR3 contains 16 residues. CDR3 loop: CASSYTPEGHNEKLFF. The CDR3 nucleotides read TGTGCCAGCAGCTACACTCCCGAGGGACATAATGAAAAACTGTTTTTT.

V is TRBV7-4 and J is TRBJ1-1; D gene uncertain. The CDR3 extends over 16 amino acids. The germline CDR1 and CDR2 sequences are SGHVT and SQSDAQ. Trimming removed 2 bases at V and 11 bases at J, with 24 bases between. CDR3 DNA: TGTGCCAGCAGCTTAAGATATGAACAAACAGTTAAAAGGGCTTTCTTT. Translating gives CASSLRYEQTVKRAFF.

The V call is TRBV7-9, the J call TRBJ1-4, with D tentatively TRBD1 (5 bases). Between the trimmed V and J ends, which lost 4 bases and 6 bases, there was a span of 12 bases. Germline CDR1 reads SEHNR; CDR2 reads FQNEAQ (reference sequence). The CDR3 runs to 14 residues. CDR3 residues: CASSSGGPYEKLFF. As DNA, the CDR3 is TGTGCCAGCAGCTCCGGGGGTCCGTATGAAAAACTGTTTTTT.

V usage is TRBV25-1 and J usage is TRBJ2-5; TRBD2 matches at 9 bases. The junction had 9 bases not matched to a gene; V was cut back by 2 bases and J by 5 bases. The CDR3 contains 16 residues. Germline-derived CDR1 and CDR2 are MGHDK and SYGVNS. The CDR3 reads CASSEGIAGAHETQYF. For the CDR3, the DNA is TGTGCCAGCAGTGAAGGGATAGCGGGAGCGCATGAGACCCAGTACTTC.

The chain uses TRBV10-3 and TRBJ1-1; D is unresolved. Germline lookup yields CDR1 ENHRY and CDR2 SYGVKD. Trimming shortened V by 6 bases and J by 5 bases, and 10 bases separated the two germline ends. CDR3 length: 12 residues. The chain's CDR3 is CAISPPGTEAFF. The CDR3 nucleotides are TGTGCCATCAGCCCCCCGGGGACTGAAGCTTTCTTT.

The gene calls are TRBV11-2 and TRBJ1-5; 8 nucleotides match TRBD1. Germline V gene lookup returns CDR1 SGHAT and CDR2 FQNNGV. The CDR3 runs 15 residues. Germline trimming cut 5 bases from V and 4 bases from J; bases unmatched to any gene: 7. The CDR3: CASSHRTGRNQPQHF. CDR3 bases: TGTGCCAGCAGCCACCGGACAGGGAGGAATCAGCCCCAGCATTTT.

The chain joins TRBV10-2 to TRBJ2-2, with D unclear. The length of the CDR3 is 12 residues. Trimming left V 7 bases short and J 0 bases short, with 3 bases between. The germline V gene encodes CDR1 WSHSY and CDR2 SAAADI. CDR3 loop: CASTANTGELFF. The CDR3 DNA reads TGCGCCAGCACCGCGAACACCGGGGAGCTGTTTTTT.

The chain combines TRBV4-1 with TRBJ2-7, with TRBD2 matching over 13 bases. The length of the CDR3 is 15 residues. V lost 5 bases and J lost 5; bases outside the gene matches: 6. Germline V gene data show CDR1 as MGHRA and CDR2 as YSYEKL. The CDR3 DNA reads as TGCGCCAGCAGCTGGAGAGGACTAGCGGGGGACGAGCAGTACTTC. Its protein product is CASSWRGLAGDEQYF.

The V and J genes are TRBV28 and TRBJ2-7; 10 nucleotides align to TRBD2. V lost 3 bases and J lost 4; bases outside the gene matches: 12. CDR3 length equals 17 residues. Germline CDR1 is MDHEN and CDR2 is SYDVKM. CDR3 DNA: TGTGCCAGCAGTTTGTCCCTCGGACTAGCGGAGGCTTACGAGCAGTACTTC. Protein product: CASSLSLGLAEAYEQYF.

This clone appeared once. The chain carries TRBV6-6 and TRBJ1-1; 7 bases are shared with TRBD1. CDR3 length: 15 amino acids. Germline CDR1 reads MNHNY; CDR2 reads SVGAGI (reference sequence). Trimming cost V 5 bases and J 2 bases; bases outside gene matches: 8. DNA for the CDR3: TGTGCCAGCAGTATAAAGGACAGGATAAACACTGAAGCTTTCTTT. Residues: CASSIKDRINTEAFF.

The chain employs TRBV18 and TRBJ2-3; TRBD1 aligns across 8 bases. V lost 0 bases, J lost 2 bases, and 13 bases stayed unmatched. CDR3 length equals 19 residues. The germline V gene encodes CDR1 KGHSH and CDR2 LQKENI. The CDR3 region is CASSPPPSWTGRLTDTQYF. CDR3 bases: TGTGCCAGCTCACCACCTCCTAGCTGGACAGGGAGGCTCACAGATACGCAGTATTTT.

The rearrangement links TRBV4-2 to TRBJ2-1, with D unresolved. Germline-derived CDR1 and CDR2 are LGHNA and YNFKEQ. This CDR3 is 14 amino acids long. V lost 1 base and J lost 9, with 13 bases in between. CDR3 bases: TGTGCCAGCAGCCAAGTCCAGAGAGGTGGTGAGCAGTTCTTC. This gives the protein CASSQVQRGGEQFF.

This chain uses TRBV12-5 with TRBJ1-1; 11 bases map to TRBD1. J lost 5 bases, V lost 1 base, and 6 bases had no gene match. Germline lookup yields CDR1 LGHNT and CDR2 FRNRAP. The CDR3 has 16 residues. CDR3 region: CASGLGGQGARTEAFF. The CDR3 nucleotides read TGTGCTAGTGGTTTGGGAGGACAGGGGGCGCGGACTGAAGCTTTCTTT.

This chain uses TRBV15 with TRBJ2-7, with TRBD2 as a possible D gene (5 bases). V was shortened by 5 bases and J by 5 bases, with 10 bases between the two germline ends. Germline V lookup: CDR1 LNHNV, CDR2 YYDKDF (reference sequence). The CDR3 runs to 12 residues. DNA for the CDR3: TGTGCCACCAGCGGGAGTTCCCACGAGCAGTACTTC. Its protein product is CATSGSSHEQYF. Drawing the rest from reference TRBV15 and TRBJ2-7, the complete variable domain is DAMVIQNPRYQVTQFGKPVTLSCSQTLNHNVMYWYQQKSSQAPKLLFHYYDKDFNNEADTPDNFQSRRPNTSFCFLDIRSPGLGDTAMYLCATSGSSHEQYFGPGTRLTVT.

V is TRBV7-9 and J is TRBJ2-7; 7 positions match TRBD1. V lost 6 bases to trimming and J lost 4 bases; unmatched junction nucleotides: 9. There are 14 residues in the CDR3. In germline, CDR1 is SEHNR, CDR2 FQNEAQ (reference sequence). CDR3 DNA sequence: TGTGCCAGCAGATCCGGTAACAGGGGTTACGAGCAGTACTTC. This sequence encodes CASRSGNRGYEQYF.

This clone was observed a few times. V and J are TRBV4-1 and TRBJ2-7; D gene ambiguous. The CDR3 totals 13 residues. Germline CDR1 and CDR2: MGHRA and YSYEKL. V dropped 3 bases and J dropped 1 base, with 7 bases sitting between them. The CDR3 DNA is TGCGCCAGCAGCCAGGAGCGATCCTACGAGCAGTACTTC. This encodes CASSQERSYEQYF.

The CDR3 region is CATSREADYSYNEQFF. CDR3 nucleotide sequence: TGTGCCACCTCCCGGGAAGCGGACTACTCCTACAATGAGCAGTTCTTC. The rearrangement uses TRBV28 and TRBJ2-1, with D perhaps TRBD2 (6 bases). In germline, CDR1 is MDHEN, CDR2 SYDVKM. V shed 10 bases and J shed 0 bases, with 19 bases lying between them. The CDR3 is made up of 16 amino acids.

The V call is TRBV10-1, the J call TRBJ1-1, with D uncertain. CDR3 length: 12 amino acids. Germline assignment: CDR1 WNHNN and CDR2 SYGVQD (reference sequence). Trimming shortened V by 4 bases and J by 4 bases, and 7 bases separated the two germline ends. CDR3 residues: CASSAGSTEAFF. The DNA for the CDR3 is TGCGCCAGCAGTGCGGGTAGCACTGAAGCTTTCTTT.